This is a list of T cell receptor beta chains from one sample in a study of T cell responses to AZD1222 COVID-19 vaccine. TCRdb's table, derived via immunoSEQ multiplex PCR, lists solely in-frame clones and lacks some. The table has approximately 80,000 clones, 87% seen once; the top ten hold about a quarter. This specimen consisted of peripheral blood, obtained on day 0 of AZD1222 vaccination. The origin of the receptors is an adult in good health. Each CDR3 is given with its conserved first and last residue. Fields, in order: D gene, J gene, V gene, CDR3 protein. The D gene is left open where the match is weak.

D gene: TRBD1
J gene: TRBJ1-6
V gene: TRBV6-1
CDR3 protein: CASSEVGAGGSPLHF

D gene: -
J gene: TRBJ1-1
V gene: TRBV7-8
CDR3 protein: CASSLGAANTEAFF

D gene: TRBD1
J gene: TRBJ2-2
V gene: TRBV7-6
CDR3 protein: CASSLRQGNTGELFF

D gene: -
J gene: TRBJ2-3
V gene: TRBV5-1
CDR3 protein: CASSLDIPTDTQYF

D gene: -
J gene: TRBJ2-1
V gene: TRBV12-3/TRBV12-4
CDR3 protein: CASSLIAGREFF

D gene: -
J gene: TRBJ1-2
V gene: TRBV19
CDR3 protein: CASSMYRDEFGGYTF

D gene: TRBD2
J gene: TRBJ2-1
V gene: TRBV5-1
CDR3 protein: CASNSGDRTHEQFF

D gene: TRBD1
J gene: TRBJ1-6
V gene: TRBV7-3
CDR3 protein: CASSPGTAYNSPLHF

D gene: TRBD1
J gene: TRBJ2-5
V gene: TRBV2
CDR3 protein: CASSGLTGPGYF

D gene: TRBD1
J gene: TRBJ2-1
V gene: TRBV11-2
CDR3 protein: CASSRDRGNNEQFF

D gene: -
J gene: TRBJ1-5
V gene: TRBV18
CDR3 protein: CASSPDRGNQPQHF

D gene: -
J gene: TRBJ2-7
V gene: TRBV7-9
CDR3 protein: CASSPTGKDRPEQYF

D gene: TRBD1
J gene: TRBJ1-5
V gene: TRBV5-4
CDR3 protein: CASSVDRGPNQPQHF

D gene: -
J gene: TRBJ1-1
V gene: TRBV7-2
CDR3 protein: CASSLMGGNTEAFF

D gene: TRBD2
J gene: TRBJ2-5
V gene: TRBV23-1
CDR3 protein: CASSQPSGWQETQYF

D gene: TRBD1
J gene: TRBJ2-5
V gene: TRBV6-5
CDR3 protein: CASSNSGTGVAETQYF

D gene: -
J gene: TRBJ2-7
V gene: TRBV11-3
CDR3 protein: CASSLGSLYEQYF

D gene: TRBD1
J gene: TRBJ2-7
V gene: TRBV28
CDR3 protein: CASGQGQLYEQYF

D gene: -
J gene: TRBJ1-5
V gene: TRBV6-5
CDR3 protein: CASSSDRRRNQPQHF

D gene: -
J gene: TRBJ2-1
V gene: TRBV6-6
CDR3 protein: CASSTVDEQFF

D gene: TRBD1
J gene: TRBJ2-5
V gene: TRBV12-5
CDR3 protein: CASGLGISGTGETQYF

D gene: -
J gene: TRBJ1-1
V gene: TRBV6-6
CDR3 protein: CASSPSFLGLTALDTEAFF

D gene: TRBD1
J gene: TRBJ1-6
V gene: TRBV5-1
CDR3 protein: CASSRDRAGSPLHF

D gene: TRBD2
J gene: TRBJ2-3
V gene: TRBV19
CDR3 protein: CASSKLAVSTDTQYF

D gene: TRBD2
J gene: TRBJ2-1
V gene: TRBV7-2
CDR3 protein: CASSSGRLAGTYNEQFF

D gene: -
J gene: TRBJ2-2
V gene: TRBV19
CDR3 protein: CASSIEADGRELFF

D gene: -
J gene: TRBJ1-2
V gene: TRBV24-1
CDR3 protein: CATSRGSGYGYTF

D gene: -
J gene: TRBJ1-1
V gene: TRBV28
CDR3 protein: CASSFLRGRTEAFF

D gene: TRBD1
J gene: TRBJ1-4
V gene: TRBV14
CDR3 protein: CASSENRDRGMANEKLFF

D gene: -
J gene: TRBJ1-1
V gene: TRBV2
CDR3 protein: CASSGGSGAFF

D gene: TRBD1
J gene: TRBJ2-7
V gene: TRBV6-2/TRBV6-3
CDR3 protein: CASSYVAGGREQYF

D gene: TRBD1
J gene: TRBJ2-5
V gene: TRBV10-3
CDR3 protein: CAISRDRALSGETQYF

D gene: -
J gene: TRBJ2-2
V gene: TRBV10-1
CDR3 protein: CASSASANALSTGELFF

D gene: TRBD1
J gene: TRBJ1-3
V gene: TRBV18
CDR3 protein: CASSPTSTGTGNTIYF

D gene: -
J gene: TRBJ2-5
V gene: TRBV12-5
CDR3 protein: CDGHLQETQYF

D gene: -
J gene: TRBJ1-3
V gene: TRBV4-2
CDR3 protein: CASSHSQGSGNTIYF

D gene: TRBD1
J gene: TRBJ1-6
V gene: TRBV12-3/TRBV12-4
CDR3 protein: CASSLTGDSPLHF

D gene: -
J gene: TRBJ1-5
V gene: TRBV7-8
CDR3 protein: CASSFARESGGSNQPQHF

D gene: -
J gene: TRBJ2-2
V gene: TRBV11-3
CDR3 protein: CASSLDTLQGAGELFF

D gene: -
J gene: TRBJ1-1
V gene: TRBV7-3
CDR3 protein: CASSSQMNTEAFF

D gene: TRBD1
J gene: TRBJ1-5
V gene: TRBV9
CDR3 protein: CASSPTGGAGGSNQPQHF

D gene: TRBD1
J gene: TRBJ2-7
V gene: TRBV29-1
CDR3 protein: CSVETGAWDEQYF

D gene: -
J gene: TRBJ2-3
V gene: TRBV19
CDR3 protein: CASKVAATDTQYF

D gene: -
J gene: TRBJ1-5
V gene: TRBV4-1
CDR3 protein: CASSQDGVTPNQPQHF

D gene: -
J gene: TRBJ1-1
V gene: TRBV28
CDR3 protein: CASSGWTEAFF

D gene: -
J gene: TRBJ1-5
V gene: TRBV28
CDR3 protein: CASSFRGGDTQPQHF

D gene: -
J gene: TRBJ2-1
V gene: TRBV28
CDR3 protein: CATSLVQGRNEQFF

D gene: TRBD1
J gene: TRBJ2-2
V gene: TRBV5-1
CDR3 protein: CASSLVGQGTGELFF

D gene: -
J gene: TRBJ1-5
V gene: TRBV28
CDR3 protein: CASTLTQGTYQPQHF

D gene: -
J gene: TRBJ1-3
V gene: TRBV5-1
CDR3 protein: CASSLESSGNTIYF

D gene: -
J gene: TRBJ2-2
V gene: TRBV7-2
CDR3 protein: CASSPPVGGEDTGELFF

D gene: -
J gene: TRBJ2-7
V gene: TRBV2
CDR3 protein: CASSGGTAPYEQYF

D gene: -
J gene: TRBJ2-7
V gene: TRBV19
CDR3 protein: CASSPRPYEQYF

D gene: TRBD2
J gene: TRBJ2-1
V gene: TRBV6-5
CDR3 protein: CASRPLAGDHNEQFF

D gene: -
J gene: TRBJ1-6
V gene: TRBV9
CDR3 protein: CASSPRQNNSPLHF

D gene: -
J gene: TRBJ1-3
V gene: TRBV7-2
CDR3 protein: CASSYSGNTIYF

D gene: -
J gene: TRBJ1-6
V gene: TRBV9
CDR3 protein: CASSVGLYNSPLHF

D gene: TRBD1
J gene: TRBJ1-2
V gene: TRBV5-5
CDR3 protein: CASSLEGTGRNYGYTF

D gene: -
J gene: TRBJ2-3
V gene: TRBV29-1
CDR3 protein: CSVERGSNTDTQYF

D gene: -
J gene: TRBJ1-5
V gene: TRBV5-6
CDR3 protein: CASSLGGLNQPQHF